This T cell receptor (beta chain) was sequenced during a study of vaccination effects on CD4 cells after COVID-19. The overall study: Either the mRNA-1273 or the BNT162b2 vaccine was given to participants as two doses. Regarding the study as a whole: Clones induced by infection and by vaccine showed marked clonal contraction late after vaccination. Convalescents' spike-reactive clones after vaccination were mainly made up of new clones that the vaccine induced.

Germline V gene sequence: CDR1 MNHEY, CDR2 SMNVEV (reference sequence). V was cut by 9 bases and J by 8 bases, with 17 bases left in between. The CDR3 length is 13 residues. TCRdb keeps only in-frame clones here, not all; method: immunoSEQ multiplex PCR. The table includes 30,000 to 35,000 clones, about 72% detected once. Under the ViraFEST assay, PBMC were stimulated with viral peptide pools so that antigen-specific CD4+ T cells expanded. Sequencing was performed afterwards. At the end of about ten days of culture, CD4+ T cells were isolated. Sometime from March through December 2020, the person acquired a SARS-CoV-2 infection that PCR confirmed. Cultivation was performed at about 1.8 million PBMC per well with roughly 10 IU/ml IL-2 and 10 ug/ml peptides added. This clone has just a few counts. Its antigen is undetermined.

The V gene is TRBV27, the J gene TRBJ1-5; no reliable D call. The TCR comes from a human donor who had a prior SARS-CoV-2 infection. The sequencing here drew on CD4+ T cells from PBMCs cultured with a peptide pool, taken before COVID-19 vaccination. In DNA, the CDR3 is TGTGCCAGTGCCTTACGGAGATCGGAGCCCCAGCATTTT. Its translation is CASALRRSEPQHF.